The clone carrying this TCR beta chain appeared a few times. The data derive from a study of T cells after yellow fever vaccination. TCRdb processed the 5' RACE reads anew with MiXCR; each CDR3 protein has one entry. The table lists about 320,000 distinct CDR3 sequences, 9.5% to 12% of them singletons. The sequence came from a man between 18 and 29 years old who received the YFV17D yellow fever vaccine. Here the sequenced sample was CD4+ T cells sorted from PBMCs, taken 45 days after the yellow fever booster vaccination.

The CDR3 region has the DNA TGTGCCAGCAGCCCAGGACAGGGTCTGCAGCCCCAGCATTTT. Translating it yields CASSPGQGLQPQHF. This chain uses TRBV5-6 with TRBJ1-5, with 8 bases aligning to TRBD1. Germline V CDR1 and CDR2: SGHDT, YYEEEE. This CDR3 region has 14 residues. The ends lost 4 bases at V and 7 bases at J; junction bases unmatched: 7.